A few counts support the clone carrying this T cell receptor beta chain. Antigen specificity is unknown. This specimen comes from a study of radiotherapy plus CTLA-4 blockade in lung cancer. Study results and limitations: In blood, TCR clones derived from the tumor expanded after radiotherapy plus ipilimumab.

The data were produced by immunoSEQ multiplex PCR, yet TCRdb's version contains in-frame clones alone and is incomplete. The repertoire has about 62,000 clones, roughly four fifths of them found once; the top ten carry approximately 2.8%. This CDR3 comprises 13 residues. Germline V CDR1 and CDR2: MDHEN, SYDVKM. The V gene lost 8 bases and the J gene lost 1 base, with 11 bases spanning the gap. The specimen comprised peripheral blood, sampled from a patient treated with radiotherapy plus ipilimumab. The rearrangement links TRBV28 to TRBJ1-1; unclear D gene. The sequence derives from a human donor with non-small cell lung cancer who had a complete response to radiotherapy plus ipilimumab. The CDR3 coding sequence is TGTGCCAGCCTGTTTTCGTGGAACACTGAAGCTTTCTTT. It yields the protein CASLFSWNTEAFF.